This entry features one T cell receptor (beta chain) sequence. What it binds is not known. The entry originates in a study of naive and memory T cell subsets. General study findings and limits: Naive repertoires, especially CD8, held a few larger clonotypes, possibly memory cells re-expressing CD45RA.

Trimming left V 0 bases short and J 1 base short, with 16 bases between. This CDR3 comprises 17 residues. Germline loops: CDR1 SGHNT, CDR2 YYREEE (reference sequence). Cells stained for CD3, CD4, CD8, CD45RA, CD27 and viability were sorted into four CD45RA/CD27 subsets. An equimolar mix of two oligonucleotides served as the beta constant-region primer for TRBC1 and TRBC2. Four rounds of PCR amplified the ligated cDNA using nested alpha and beta constant-region primers plus SP2. TCRdb passed the UMI-ligation and nested PCR reads through MiXCR, listing each CDR3 protein once. Of 150,000 or so distinct CDR3 sequences in the sample, about 20% were seen once.

The J gene is TRBJ2-5, the V gene TRBV5-4; D gene uncertain. This receptor was obtained from a human donor in good health. Material for sequencing was naive CD4+ T cells from blood. CDR3 amino acids: CASSLGRPNSPQETQYF. In DNA, the CDR3 is TGTGCCAGCAGCTTGGGAAGGCCCAACAGCCCCCAAGAGACCCAGTACTTC.